This is a list of T cell receptor beta chains from one sample in a study of shared clonotypes between healthy human individuals. TCRdb's copy holds only in-frame clones and misses some; the assay was immunoSEQ multiplex PCR. Among roughly 2.1 million clones, 85% to 95% were seen once, and the ten largest hold under 2%. The sample taken for sequencing was naive CD8+ T cells from PBMCs. The receptors come from a man aged 18 to 30 in good health. Some clones in this sample may be carry-over from other donors' samples. CDR3s include the opening cysteine and the closing phenylalanine or tryptophan. The order of the fields is J gene, V gene, D gene, CDR3 length, clone size, CDR3 protein, CDR3 DNA. The D gene is left open where the match is weak. Some rows mark clone size as missing; the rest say once, few, many or name a class of expanded clone.

>TRBJ2-2|TRBV7-9|.|19|.
CASSLDPWGSRDYTGELFF
TGTGCCAGCAGCTTAGATCCATGGGGCTCCAGGGATTACACCGGGGAGCTGTTTTTT
>TRBJ1-2|TRBV11-2|.|13|few
CASSLGSLYGYTF
TGTGCCAGCAGCTTAGGAAGTCTTTATGGCTACACCTTC
>TRBJ2-1|TRBV5-5|TRBD2|16|.
CASSLTSGRGVDEQFF
TGTGCCAGCAGCTTGACTAGCGGGAGGGGAGTGGATGAGCAGTTCTTC
>TRBJ2-3|TRBV7-2|TRBD2|18|.
CASSPRLAGGPSPDTQYF
TGTGCCAGCAGTCCCAGACTAGCGGGAGGGCCCTCGCCAGATACGCAGTATTTT
>TRBJ1-1|TRBV5-1|.|14|.
CASSLAAAGTEAFF
TGCGCCAGCAGCTTAGCGGCCGCCGGGACTGAAGCTTTCTTT
>TRBJ2-1|TRBV27|.|11|.
CASSLSGKQFF
TGTGCCAGCAGCCTTTCGGGGAAGCAGTTCTTC
>TRBJ2-7|TRBV2|.|13|.
CASSYPGLYEQYF
TGTGCCAGCAGTTATCCGGGGCTGTACGAGCAGTACTTC
>TRBJ2-7|TRBV29-1|.|11|.
CSVESGYEQYF
TGCAGCGTTGAATCCGGCTACGAGCAGTACTTC
>TRBJ2-5|TRBV6-5|.|13|.
CASNYQGSETQYF
TGTGCCAGCAATTATCAGGGATCGGAGACCCAGTACTTC
>TRBJ2-3|TRBV28|.|16|.
CASSLMSDKSTDTQYF
TGTGCCAGCAGTTTGATGTCGGACAAGAGCACAGATACGCAGTATTTT
>TRBJ1-2|TRBV29-1|.|14|.
CSVEHGQGRGGYTF
TGCAGCGTTGAACACGGGCAGGGCCGAGGGGGCTACACCTTC
>TRBJ1-1|TRBV5-1|.|15|.
CASSLGPGWDTEAFF
TGCGCCAGCAGCTTGGGACCAGGTTGGGACACTGAAGCTTTCTTT
>TRBJ2-5|TRBV15|.|15|.
CATSATSLRGETQYF
TGTGCCACCAGCGCAACTAGTCTTCGGGGGGAGACCCAGTACTTC
>TRBJ1-4|TRBV2|.|16|.
CASATGSMVTNEKLFF
TGTGCCAGTGCTACAGGGAGCATGGTGACTAATGAAAAACTGTTTTTT
>TRBJ2-7|TRBV15|TRBD1|16|once
CATSRHRTGASYEQYF
TGTGCCACCAGCAGACATAGGACAGGAGCCTCCTACGAGCAGTACTTC
>TRBJ2-1|TRBV7-3|.|16|.
CASSLIWHPSYNEQFF
TGTGCCAGCAGCTTAATATGGCACCCCTCCTACAATGAGCAGTTCTTC
>TRBJ2-1|TRBV9|TRBD2|18|.
CASSSPLWTSGSYNEQFF
TGTGCCAGCAGCTCCCCGCTGTGGACTAGCGGCTCCTACAATGAGCAGTTCTTC
>TRBJ2-1|TRBV7-3|TRBD2|18|once
CASSQGPGTSGLYNEQFF
TGTGCCAGCAGCCAGGGACCCGGGACTAGCGGACTCTACAATGAGCAGTTCTTC
>TRBJ2-7|TRBV5-1|TRBD2|15|.
CASSLALSGSYEQYF
TGCGCCAGCAGCTTGGCCCTGAGCGGGAGTTACGAGCAGTACTTC
>TRBJ2-3|TRBV9|TRBD2|19|.
CASSGRSRSWGTSADTQYF
TGTGCCAGCAGCGGACGTAGCCGATCCTGGGGGACTAGTGCAGATACGCAGTATTTT
>TRBJ2-7|TRBV7-9|.|13|.
CASSLLGGFEQYF
TGTGCCAGCAGCTTATTGGGAGGCTTCGAGCAGTACTTC
>TRBJ1-1|TRBV19|TRBD1|15|.
CASSILRGQSTEAFF
TGTGCCAGTAGTATTTTGAGGGGGCAGAGCACTGAAGCTTTCTTT
>TRBJ1-3|TRBV15|TRBD1|17|.
CATSRDYSGGPGNTIYF
TGTGCCACCAGCAGAGATTACTCAGGGGGCCCTGGAAACACCATATATTTT
>TRBJ2-1|TRBV28|.|16|once
CASPPRGADYSNEQFF
TGTGCCAGCCCCCCTCGGGGGGCCGATTATTCCAATGAGCAGTTCTTC
>TRBJ1-6|TRBV7-2|.|13|.
CASSLRLNSPLHF
TGTGCCAGCAGCTTACGTTTGAATTCACCCCTCCACTTT
>TRBJ2-7|TRBV15|TRBD1|15|.
CATSILGGPSGEQYF
TGTGCCACCAGCATTTTAGGGGGCCCCTCGGGGGAGCAGTACTTC
>TRBJ2-2|TRBV25-1|TRBD1|16|.
CASSVGTGGFTGELFF
TGTGCCAGCAGTGTAGGGACAGGGGGCTTCACCGGGGAGCTGTTTTTT
>TRBJ2-7|TRBV2|.|10|.
CASRNYEQYF
TGTGCCAGCAGGAACTACGAGCAGTACTTC
>TRBJ2-3|TRBV11-3|.|13|.
CASSLERGSEQYF
TGTGCCAGCAGCTTAGAGAGGGGGAGTGAGCAGTATTTT
>TRBJ1-1|TRBV27|TRBD1|15|once
CASRPDRGFTTEAFF
TGTGCCAGCAGACCTGACAGGGGGTTTACGACTGAAGCTTTCTTT
>TRBJ2-7|TRBV7-7|TRBD1|14|.
CASSIPRDSYEQYF
TGTGCCAGCAGTATCCCCCGGGACAGCTACGAGCAGTACTTC
>TRBJ2-5|TRBV9|.|15|.
CASSVLGGPGETQYF
TGTGCCAGCAGCGTACTAGGGGGACCCGGAGAGACCCAGTACTTC
>TRBJ2-3|TRBV5-1|.|16|.
CASTRFAVAATDTQYF
TGCGCCAGCACCCGCTTTGCGGTAGCCGCTACAGATACGCAGTATTTT
>TRBJ2-5|TRBV5-1|.|14|.
CASSLYGSQETQYF
TGCGCCAGCAGCTTGTACGGCAGTCAAGAGACCCAGTACTTC
>TRBJ1-2|TRBV5-1|.|15|once
CASSLVQSGGYGYTF
TGCGCCAGCAGCTTGGTGCAGTCTGGAGGCTATGGCTACACCTTC
>TRBJ1-1|TRBV19|TRBD1|14|.
CASSEGQMNTEAFF
TGTGCCAGTAGTGAGGGACAGATGAACACTGAAGCTTTCTTT
>TRBJ2-7|TRBV20-1|.|10|.
CSAALYEQYF
TGCAGTGCTGCGCTCTACGAGCAGTACTTC
>TRBJ2-2|TRBV9|TRBD2|17|.
CASSSTSGRYNTGELFF
TGTGCCAGCAGCTCGACTAGCGGGAGGTATAACACCGGGGAGCTGTTTTTT
>TRBJ2-1|TRBV27|TRBD2|16|.
CASSLIRWEGPDEQFF
TGTGCCAGCAGTTTAATTCGGTGGGAGGGGCCTGATGAGCAGTTCTTC
>TRBJ2-7|TRBV6-5|TRBD2|15|once
CASSYSPGGGYEQYF
TGTGCCAGCAGTTACTCCCCTGGGGGGGGGTACGAGCAGTACTTC
>TRBJ2-7|TRBV19|.|13|.
CASSIRDPYEQYF
TGTGCCAGTAGTATTAGAGATCCCTACGAGCAGTACTTC
>TRBJ2-7|TRBV5-4|TRBD1|14|.
CASSWGQGSYEQYF
TGTGCCAGCAGCTGGGGACAGGGCTCCTACGAGCAGTACTTC
>TRBJ2-1|TRBV11-3|.|15|.
CASSNRDWPENEQFF
TGTGCCAGCAGCAACCGGGACTGGCCAGAAAATGAGCAGTTCTTC
>TRBJ2-1|TRBV9|.|12|.
CASSPQTPEQFF
TGTGCCAGCAGCCCTCAGACTCCTGAGCAGTTCTTC
>TRBJ2-5|TRBV6-5|TRBD1|15|.
CASSYNLDREETQYF
TGTGCCAGCAGTTACAACCTGGACAGGGAAGAGACCCAGTACTTC
>TRBJ1-2|TRBV11-2|.|15|.
CASSLGREANYGYTF
TGTGCCAGCAGTCTTGGTCGGGAGGCCAACTATGGCTACACCTTC
>TRBJ2-1|TRBV28|.|14|.
CASNSAQSYNEQFF
TGTGCCAGCAATAGCGCGCAGTCCTACAATGAGCAGTTCTTC